Below are 15 T cell receptor beta chains sequenced from a single sample in a study of vaccination and CD4 T cells after COVID-19. No antigen has been assigned to these receptors. Once obtained from cultured CD4+ T cells, the DNA was sequenced using the Oncomine TCR Beta short-read assay. TCRdb fed the PCR reads into MiXCR, producing one record per CDR3 protein. Of around 12,000 distinct CDR3 sequences in the sample, about 79% are singletons; the top ten hold approximately 24%. Specified treatment: roughly ten-day PBMC culture with coronavirus spike peptide pools or control peptides (ViraFEST assay). Sequencing input: CD4+ T cells from blood, cultured in vitro. Every receptor here comes from a human donor who had recovered from COVID-19.

This chain uses TRBV7-9 with TRBJ1-6, with 8 positions matching TRBD1. Per the germline V gene, CDR1 is SEHNR and CDR2 is FQNEAQ (reference sequence). V lost 5 bases to trimming and J lost 9 bases; unmatched junction nucleotides: 12. The CDR3 spans 16 residues. CDR3 amino acids: CASSPSVGQGGSPLHF. The CDR3 nucleotides are TGTGCCAGCAGCCCGTCCGTAGGACAGGGAGGTTCACCCCTCCACTTT.

The rearrangement uses TRBV5-1 and TRBJ2-7, with 10 bases that match TRBD1. V was clipped by 4 bases and J by 5 bases; unmatched bases: 9. CDR3 size: 15 residues. Germline lookup yields CDR1 SGHRS and CDR2 YFSETQ. The CDR3 DNA sequence: TGCGCCAGCAGCAAGGGACAGGGGACCCTGGACGAGCAGTACTTC. It translates to CASSKGQGTLDEQYF.

The sample holds a few counts of this clonotype. V and J are TRBV18 and TRBJ1-1; D possibly corresponds to TRBD1 (5 bases). This CDR3 is 14 amino acids long. V lost 6 bases, J lost 1 base, and 12 bases lay in between. CDR1 and CDR2 from the germline V gene are KGHSH and LQKENI. The CDR3 loop reads CASSSGPQNTEAFF. CDR3 nucleotides: TGTGCCAGCTCCTCGGGACCGCAGAACACTGAAGCTTTCTTT.

This clonotype showed up just once. CDR3 sequence reads: CSARRTSSTDTQYF. DNA of the CDR3: TGCAGTGCCCGGCGGACTAGCAGCACAGATACGCAGTATTTT. The rearrangement joins TRBV20-1 to TRBJ2-3, with 8 bases fitting TRBD2. The ends lost 6 bases at V and 0 bases at J; junction bases unmatched: 5. There are 14 residues in the CDR3. Germline V gene sequence: CDR1 DFQATT, CDR2 SNEGSKA (reference sequence).

The rearrangement joins TRBV6-2 or TRBV6-3 to TRBJ2-3; TRBD1 might be the D (6 bases). V was cut by 10 bases and J by 3 bases, with 17 bases left in between. CDR3 size: 14 residues. Germline assignment: CDR1 MNHEY and CDR2 SVGEGT. The CDR3 nucleotides are TGTGCCACCCTTGCGCAGGGGTCAACAGATACGCAGTATTTT. The encoded protein is CATLAQGSTDTQYF.

V gene TRBV24-1 combines with J gene TRBJ1-5; D not certain. V was clipped by 2 bases and J by 6 bases, with 4 bases between them. Germline V lookup: CDR1 KGHDR, CDR2 SFDVKD. The CDR3 length is 12 residues. The CDR3 DNA follows: TGTGCCACCAGTGATTCGGGTCAGCCCCAGCATTTT. Its translation: CATSDSGQPQHF.

This rearrangement joins TRBV30 to TRBJ1-2; 7 bases map to TRBD1. Germline V gene lookup returns CDR1 GTSNPN and CDR2 SVGIG (reference sequence). V gave up 7 bases and J gave up 7 bases; unmatched junction bases: 3. The CDR3 is made up of 10 amino acids. The CDR3, as DNA: TGTGCCTCAACAGGGGTTGGCTACACCTTC. This translates into CASTGVGYTF.

In this sample, this clonotype turned up a few times. The chain's CDR3 is CASSSSQYYTEAFF. The CDR3 DNA sequence: TGTGCCAGCAGCTCCTCCCAGTACTACACTGAAGCTTTCTTT. The chain carries TRBV7-9 and TRBJ1-1; no firm D call. The V end was cut by 4 bases, the J end by 3 bases, with 12 bases between. Per the germline V gene, CDR1 is SEHNR and CDR2 is FQNEAQ (reference sequence). This CDR3 is built from 14 residues.

The rearrangement uses TRBV11-3 and TRBJ2-1, with TRBD1 matching 8 bases. V gave up 5 bases and J gave up 6 bases; unmatched junction bases: 12. The CDR3 sequence is 16 residues long. CDR1 is SGHNT, CDR2 YENEEA, per germline. The CDR3 loop is CASSNSGRGRVNEQFF. DNA for the CDR3: TGTGCCAGCAGCAACTCCGGCAGGGGGCGCGTCAATGAGCAGTTCTTC.

In its sample, this clonotype was seen once. The V call is TRBV19, the J call TRBJ2-1; D gene ambiguous. Trimming pared 6 bases from V and 0 bases from J, leaving 9 bases between. Germline V lookup: CDR1 LNHDA, CDR2 SQIVND (reference sequence). This CDR3 spans 14 amino acids. CDR3 sequence reads: CASRPPSSYNEQFF. DNA of the CDR3: TGTGCCAGTAGGCCCCCTAGCTCCTACAATGAGCAGTTCTTC.

The chain carries TRBV7-8 and TRBJ1-6, with TRBD1 matching 8 bases. There are 17 residues in the CDR3. Germline V CDR1 and CDR2: SGHVS, FQNEAQ. J lost 7 bases, V lost 1 base, and 9 bases had no gene match. CDR3 sequence: CASSLVRTGRTNSPLHF. The CDR3, as DNA: TGTGCCAGCAGCTTAGTTAGGACAGGGCGGACCAATTCACCCCTCCACTTT.

This clonotype was picked up a small number of times. V gene TRBV6-1 combines with J gene TRBJ1-5; D remains unclear. The CDR3 sequence is 13 residues long. Germline V gene lookup returns CDR1 MNHNS and CDR2 SASEGT. V was shortened by 9 bases and J by 3 bases, with 12 bases between the two germline ends. The CDR3, as DNA: TGTGCCAGTGCTTCAGTCATCAATCAGCCCCAGCATTTT. It translates to CASASVINQPQHF.

This clonotype turned up a few times. The chain couples TRBV20-1 to TRBJ1-4, with 8 bases identical to TRBD1. CDR1 DFQATT and CDR2 SNEGSKA come from the germline V gene (reference sequence). The CDR3 length is 14 residues. After removal of 6 bases from V and 4 bases from J, the junction contained 7 bases not matched to a gene. CDR3 in amino acids: CSARQGAGNEKLFF. CDR3 nucleotides: TGCAGTGCAAGGCAGGGGGCGGGTAATGAAAAACTGTTTTTT.

The chain joins TRBV20-1 to TRBJ2-3; the D gene is possibly TRBD1 (5 bases). Trimming took off 4 bases at V and 4 bases at J, with 21 bases between the two ends. The CDR3 totals 16 residues. Germline V lookup: CDR1 DFQATT, CDR2 SNEGSKA (reference sequence). This chain's CDR3 is CSATIPGHPFSDTQYF. CDR3 nucleotides: TGCAGTGCTACCATCCCAGGACACCCTTTTTCAGATACGCAGTATTTT.

This clonotype was counted a few times. The chain combines TRBV6-2 or TRBV6-3 with TRBJ2-7; D is possibly TRBD1 (6 bases). Looked up from germline, CDR1 is MNHEY and CDR2 is SVGEGT. This CDR3 is 17 amino acids long. Between the trimmed V and J ends, which lost 4 bases and 3 bases, there was a span of 22 bases. The CDR3: CASSWALSRGAHYEQYF. The CDR3, as DNA: TGTGCCAGCAGTTGGGCGCTGTCCAGGGGAGCCCACTACGAGCAGTACTTC.